This entry is about one T cell receptor beta chain. The antigen remains unidentified. The data derive from a study of cytotoxic CD8 clonotypes in ibrutinib-treated CLL. Overall study: Sequenced samples delivered averages of 250,000 to 300,000 productive templates and some 93,000 productive rearrangements.

Study-wide points: Baseline-level clonality went beyond age-matched healthy donors and moved in step with circulating CD8+ T-cell counts.

Germline assignment: CDR1 SGHVS and CDR2 FNYEAQ. The CDR3 loop spans 14 amino acids. V gave up 5 bases and J gave up 6 bases; unmatched junction bases: 7. The table came from immunoSEQ multiplex PCR; TCRdb's copy has only in-frame clones and leaves some out. The data hold more than 200,000 clones, with about four fifths observed a single time. The sequence was collected from a human donor with chronic lymphocytic leukemia. This chain uses TRBV7-6 with TRBJ2-3, with 8 bases lining up with TRBD2. The sequencing here drew on PBMCs, taken after 12 months of ibrutinib treatment. This CDR3 is CASSASGRGDTQYF. CDR3 DNA: TGTGCCAGCAGCGCGAGCGGGAGAGGGGATACGCAGTATTTT. The whole variable domain, filled in from reference TRBV7-6 and TRBJ2-3, reads GAGVSQSPRYKVTKRGQDVALRCDPISGHVSLYWYRQALGQGPEFLTYFNYEAQQDKSGLPNDRFSAERPEGSISTLTIQRTEQRDSAMYRCASSASGRGDTQYFGPGTRLTVL.